This T cell receptor beta chain was found in a study of control samples from healthy donors and cancer patients (dated by TCRdb to between 2020 and 2021). As for this clone: No antigen is known for it. No much larger clonotype is one base removed from it; base qualities were not supplied.

The germline V gene encodes CDR1 SGHDT and CDR2 YYEEEE. The CDR3 runs 19 residues from the cysteine to the phenylalanine. The DNA shown is the 57-base CDR3, in frame from base 1. The germline V end is reduced by 5 bases and the J end by 0 bases; junction bases left unmatched: 15. The method was the immunoSEQ multiplex PCR assay. TCRdb provides this immuneACCESS table in a form limited to in-frame rearrangements. Some clones are lacking; in checked studies, under half of them reflect an unresolved V gene, and why the rest are absent is not known. The sample table records about 100,000 clones; approximately 84% of these occur just once. The ten biggest clones cover 15% to 20% of the sample.

The rearrangement combines TRBV5-6 with TRBJ1-5; 9 central nucleotides agree with TRBD1. The TCR sequence derives from a woman aged 45-65 years in good health. Material for sequencing was blood. The DNA reads as follows: TGTGCCAGCAGTCGATGGTTCCAGACAGGGGGGTATAGCAATCAGCCCCAGCATTTT. This sequence encodes CASSRWFQTGGYSNQPQHF.